A single sample is the source of the 30 T cell receptor beta chains below, sequenced in a study of blood T cell repertoires in COVID-19. Assay used: immunoSEQ multiplex PCR; TCRdb lists only in-frame clones, some missing. The table includes 120,000 to 150,000 clones, approximately 90% detected once. Sequencing was performed on peripheral blood. Receptors originate from a woman aged 60-75 years with active COVID-19.

This sequence joins TRBV28 and TRBJ1-4; D remains unclear. The germline V gene encodes CDR1 MDHEN and CDR2 SYDVKM. With 6 bases removed from V and 4 bases from J, the gap between germline ends came to 15 bases. This CDR3 is 15 amino acids long. CDR3: CASRTPGYDNEKLFF. The CDR3 DNA follows: TGTGCCAGCAGGACTCCGGGATACGATAATGAAAAACTGTTTTTT.

The chain employs TRBV9 and TRBJ1-2; tentatively, D is TRBD1 (6 bases). CDR3 size: 15 residues. The V end was cut by 0 bases, the J end by 2 bases, with 11 bases between. Germline V CDR1 and CDR2: SGDLS, YYNGEE. CDR3 nucleotide sequence: TGTGCCAGCAGCGTAGCCGGGGGGCTCAACTATGGCTACACCTTC. It translates to CASSVAGGLNYGYTF.

The gene calls are TRBV21-1 and TRBJ1-3; whether TRBD1, the table's D call, matches the DNA was not checked. TRBV21-1 corresponds to a pseudogene. CDR3 length: 16 residues. CDR3: CASLIHMGPSGNTIYF. Here the CDR3 DNA reads TGTGCCAGCCTGATTCATATGGGGCCCTCTGGAAACACCATATATTTT.

The rearrangement uses TRBV4-3 and TRBJ2-3; D uncertain. Germline V gives CDR1 LGHNA, CDR2 YSLEER. Trimming pared 3 bases from V and 0 bases from J, leaving 7 bases between. The CDR3 contains 14 residues. CDR3 region: CASSQAPSTDTQYF. In DNA form, the CDR3 reads TGCGCCAGCAGCCAGGCACCGAGCACAGATACGCAGTATTTT.

This chain links TRBV6-5 with TRBJ2-7; D not certain. Germline loops: CDR1 MNHEY, CDR2 SVGAGI. CDR3 length equals 14 residues. Between the trimmed V and J ends, which lost 4 bases and 1 base, there was a span of 11 bases. CDR3 residues: CASSSLTRSYEQYF. The CDR3 region has the DNA TGTGCCAGCAGTTCGTTGACAAGATCCTACGAGCAGTACTTC.

The chain combines TRBV4-2 with TRBJ2-1; a weak D match, TRBD1 (6 bases). Germline-derived CDR1 and CDR2 are LGHNA and YNFKEQ. The CDR3 has 15 amino acids. Trimming cost V 0 bases and J 12 bases, with 18 bases left between them. The CDR3 is CASSQDQGFSVGQFF. CDR3 nucleotides: TGTGCCAGCAGCCAAGATCAGGGGTTTTCAGTCGGGCAGTTCTTC.

The rearrangement uses TRBV2 and TRBJ2-1, with D unresolved. Germline CDR1 SNHLY, CDR2 FYNNEI. Between the trimmed V and J ends, which lost 7 bases and 5 bases, there was a span of 15 bases. The CDR3 length is 14 residues. The CDR3 nucleotides read TGTGCCAGCAAGCAGCCGAGTCTAGACAATGAGCAGTTCTTC. The encoded protein is CASKQPSLDNEQFF.

This sequence joins TRBV30 and TRBJ2-7, with D possibly being TRBD1 (5 bases). V lost 2 bases to trimming and J lost 2 bases, with 10 bases between them. The length of the CDR3 is 13 residues. Germline loops: CDR1 GTSNPN, CDR2 SVGIG (reference sequence). CDR3 in amino acids: CAWSPRGPYEQYF. DNA for the CDR3: TGTGCCTGGAGTCCAAGGGGCCCCTACGAGCAGTACTTC.

The chain combines TRBV25-1 with TRBJ2-1; D is possibly TRBD2 (5 bases). Per the germline V gene, CDR1 is MGHDK and CDR2 is SYGVNS. The CDR3 consists of 14 residues. V was clipped by 3 bases and J by 3 bases, with 9 bases between them. The CDR3 sequence: CASSDTGSYNEQFF. The CDR3 region has the DNA TGTGCCAGCAGTGACACGGGGAGCTACAATGAGCAGTTCTTC.

The chain uses TRBV6-5 and TRBJ2-7; TRBD2 matches at 8 bases. The V and J ends lost 2 bases and 1 base, in that order; junction bases with no gene match: 4. The germline V gene encodes CDR1 MNHEY and CDR2 SVGAGI. The CDR3 loop spans 15 amino acids. The CDR3 sequence is CASSYGLALSYEQYF. Written as DNA, the CDR3 is TGTGCCAGCAGTTACGGACTAGCCCTTTCCTACGAGCAGTACTTC.

The rearrangement joins TRBV2 to TRBJ2-3; D perhaps matches TRBD2 (6 bases). Looked up from germline, CDR1 is SNHLY and CDR2 is FYNNEI. The CDR3 is 13 amino acids. V was shortened by 8 bases and J by 2 bases, with 11 bases between the two germline ends. Here the CDR3 reads CASLAGPTDTQYF. CDR3 DNA: TGTGCCAGCCTGGCGGGGCCCACAGATACGCAGTATTTT.

The chain couples TRBV5-1 to TRBJ1-2, with no clear D. This CDR3 spans 15 amino acids. Germline CDR1 and CDR2: SGHRS and YFSETQ. Between the trimmed V and J ends, which lost 4 bases and 5 bases, there was a span of 18 bases. CDR3 DNA: TGCGCCAGCAGCCCCTATGAACGCTCGGGGTATGGCTACACCTTC. This translates into CASSPYERSGYGYTF.

The chain uses TRBV28 and TRBJ1-3; D unresolved. The CDR3 extends over 14 amino acids. V lost 3 bases and J 0 bases, leaving 6 bases between the germline ends. The germline V gene has CDR1 MDHEN and CDR2 SYDVKM. This CDR3 is CASSFLSSGNTIYF. CDR3 in DNA: TGTGCCAGCAGTTTCTTGAGCTCTGGAAACACCATATATTTT.

This chain joins TRBV2 and TRBJ2-2; 9 bases map to TRBD2. V trimming: 6 bases; J trimming: 5 bases; junction bases outside the gene matches: 4. This CDR3 has 14 residues. Looked up from germline, CDR1 is SNHLY and CDR2 is FYNNEI. The CDR3 here is CASRREGGTGELFF. CDR3 coding DNA: TGTGCCAGCAGGCGGGAGGGCGGTACCGGGGAGCTGTTTTTT.

This clone was recorded a few times. The CDR3 DNA reads TGTGCCAGTAGTATTGGGACAGGGGGCCCCTACGAGCAGTACTTC. Translated, it gives CASSIGTGGPYEQYF. This chain joins TRBV19 and TRBJ2-7; 12 nucleotides agree with TRBD1. CDR1 is LNHDA and CDR2 is SQIVND in the germline V gene (reference sequence). After removal of 3 bases from V and 2 bases from J, the junction contained 2 bases not matched to a gene. CDR3 length equals 15 residues.

Written as DNA, the CDR3 is TGTGCCAGCAGTTACCAGGGACAGGGGGCGCGGGGCAATCAGCCCCAGCATTTT. It specifies CASSYQGQGARGNQPQHF. The rearrangement joins TRBV6-2 or TRBV6-3 to TRBJ1-5; 12 bases fit TRBD1. The CDR3 extends over 18 amino acids. The ends lost 2 bases at V and 2 bases at J; junction bases unmatched: 7. Germline V gene sequence: CDR1 MNHEY, CDR2 SVGEGT.

The chain carries TRBV30 and TRBJ1-2, with D tentatively TRBD1 (5 bases). The CDR3 loop spans 15 amino acids. V lost 2 bases and J lost 5, with 18 bases in between. Germline values: CDR1 GTSNPN, CDR2 SVGIG (reference sequence). CDR3 bases: TGTGCCTGGAGTTTCCGCCAGCCCAAGGGGTATGGCTACACCTTC. This gives the protein CAWSFRQPKGYGYTF.

This sequence joins TRBV18 and TRBJ1-2; 8 bases map to TRBD1. Germline V gene sequence: CDR1 KGHSH, CDR2 LQKENI. The CDR3 runs to 13 residues. Losses at the gene ends were 3 bases for V and 6 bases for J; bases not matched to a gene: 3. CDR3 sequence: CASSPTRGHGYTF. Here the CDR3 DNA reads TGTGCCAGCTCACCGACCAGGGGGCATGGCTACACCTTC.

The rearrangement joins TRBV14 to TRBJ2-5; TRBD2 aligns across 11 bases. The CDR3 spans 16 residues. The ends lost 7 bases at V and 2 bases at J; junction bases unmatched: 9. The germline V gene has CDR1 SGHDN and CDR2 FVKESK. The CDR3: CASTPLAGVSQETQYF. The CDR3, as DNA: TGTGCCAGCACCCCACTAGCGGGAGTTAGTCAAGAGACCCAGTACTTC.

For the CDR3, the DNA is TGTGCCAGCAGCCAGACTCACACTAACTATGGCTACACCTTC. Residues: CASSQTHTNYGYTF. The J gene is TRBJ1-2, the V gene TRBV3-1 (or the pseudogene TRBV3-2), with D hard to call. The CDR3 extends over 14 amino acids. Germline loops: CDR1 LGHDT, CDR2 YNNKEL (reference sequence). Deletions cut 3 bases from V and 0 bases from J, with 8 bases between.

This rearrangement joins TRBV10-3 to TRBJ2-1, with 9 nucleotides matching TRBD1. V lost 9 bases and J lost 5; bases outside the gene matches: 8. This CDR3 contains 14 residues. In germline, CDR1 is ENHRY, CDR2 SYGVKD. The CDR3 sequence: CAMSGQGRHNEQFF. The CDR3, as DNA: TGTGCCATGTCGGGACAGGGTAGGCACAATGAGCAGTTCTTC.

V gene TRBV7-2 combines with J gene TRBJ2-2; TRBD2 aligns across 11 bases. In germline, CDR1 is SGHTA, CDR2 FQGNSA. J gave up 6 bases and V 5 bases, and 11 bases lay outside the gene matches. There are 17 residues in the CDR3. CDR3 amino acids: CASSPGLAAWTAGELFF. In nucleotides, the CDR3 is TGTGCCAGCAGCCCGGGACTAGCGGCTTGGACGGCCGGGGAGCTGTTTTTT. Variable domain in full (rest from reference TRBV7-2 and TRBJ2-2): GAGVSQSPSNKVTEKGKDVELRCDPISGHTALYWYRQSLGQGLEFLIYFQGNSAPDKSGLPSDRFSAERTGGSVSTLTIQRTQQEDSAVYLCASSPGLAAWTAGELFFGEGSRLTVL.

The chain has TRBV7-9 and TRBJ2-1; D remains unclear. The CDR3 totals 15 residues. V was clipped by 1 base and J by 0 bases, with 7 bases between them. Germline values: CDR1 SEHNR, CDR2 FQNEAQ (reference sequence). The CDR3 region has the DNA TGTGCCAGCAGCTTAGAACTTATCTCCTACAATGAGCAGTTCTTC. Encoded protein: CASSLELISYNEQFF.

The V call is TRBV7-2, the J call TRBJ2-7, with D possibly being TRBD1 (6 bases). V lost 2 bases and J lost 8, with 16 bases in between. Germline V gene lookup returns CDR1 SGHTA and CDR2 FQGNSA. This CDR3 region has 14 residues. The CDR3 here is CASSLSGRGRQQYF. The CDR3 bases are TGTGCCAGCAGCTTAAGCGGCAGGGGAAGACAGCAGTACTTC. The full variable domain, with the rest looked up from reference TRBV7-2 and TRBJ2-7, is GAGVSQSPSNKVTEKGKDVELRCDPISGHTALYWYRQSLGQGLEFLIYFQGNSAPDKSGLPSDRFSAERTGGSVSTLTIQRTQQEDSAVYLCASSLSGRGRQQYFGPGTRLTVT.

This chain links TRBV10-3 with TRBJ1-5, with a tentative D call TRBD1 (5 bases). V lost 0 bases and J lost 6, with 12 bases in between. The germline CDR1 and CDR2 sequences are ENHRY and SYGVKD. The CDR3 loop spans 15 amino acids. CDR3 amino acids: CAISESSQGIQPQHF. The CDR3 DNA reads TGTGCCATCAGTGAGTCGTCTCAGGGTATTCAGCCCCAGCATTTT.

The J gene is TRBJ1-2, the V gene TRBV27; 9 positions agree with TRBD1. Germline V gives CDR1 MNHEY, CDR2 SMNVEV (reference sequence). This CDR3 region has 15 residues. Losses at the gene ends were 3 bases for V and 6 bases for J; bases not matched to a gene: 8. The CDR3 sequence: CASSLGTGSRDGYTF. The CDR3 coding sequence is TGTGCCAGCAGTTTGGGGACAGGGAGTAGAGATGGCTACACCTTC.

The table lists this clone with a few counts. This chain joins TRBV19 and TRBJ2-1, with 13 bases that match TRBD2. Germline V gives CDR1 LNHDA, CDR2 SQIVND (reference sequence). The CDR3 runs to 15 residues. V lost 6 bases to trimming and J lost 7 bases; unmatched junction nucleotides: 6. In nucleotides, the CDR3 is TGTGCCAGTAGCCAACTAGCGGGAGGGCGGAATGAGCAGTTCTTC. Protein: CASSQLAGGRNEQFF.

The genes are TRBV18 and TRBJ2-1; the D gene is possibly TRBD1 (5 bases). Trimming left V 1 base short and J 7 bases short, with 14 bases between. Germline V CDR1 and CDR2: KGHSH, LQKENI. The CDR3 covers 15 residues. This CDR3 reads CASSPQKGQGNEQFF. CDR3 sequence (DNA): TGTGCCAGCTCACCACAGAAGGGGCAGGGAAATGAGCAGTTCTTC.

The V and J genes are TRBV6-2 or TRBV6-3 and TRBJ2-3; 11 bases are a match to TRBD2. With V trimmed by 3 bases and J by 2 bases, 4 bases remained unmatched. This CDR3 is 16 amino acids long. Looked up from germline, CDR1 is MNHEY and CDR2 is SVGEGT. DNA of the CDR3: TGTGCCAGCAGTTATGGGACTAGCGGAACCACAGATACGCAGTATTTT. Translated: CASSYGTSGTTDTQYF.

This chain uses TRBV6-2 or TRBV6-3 with TRBJ1-1; perhaps TRBD1 as D (6 bases). CDR3 length: 15 residues. The V and J ends lost 6 bases and 2 bases respectively, with 16 bases between them. CDR1 and CDR2 from the germline V gene are MNHEY and SVGEGT. The CDR3 DNA reads TGTGCCAGCAGCCCCGCGCCGGGGGGCAACACTGAAGCTTTCTTT. Encoded protein: CASSPAPGGNTEAFF.